Below, one T cell receptor (beta chain) is given with its context. The antigen it recognizes is unknown. No qualities accompany the bases; no much larger clone lies one base away. This record belongs to a study of blood T cell repertoires in COVID-19 (dated by TCRdb to the early 2020s). Regarding the study in general: Samples from collaborators originated in the United States, Italy and Spain and spanned both the acute and convalescent phases of COVID-19. The dataset comprised deeply sampled blood TCRbeta repertoires from subjects exposed to, actively infected with, or recovered from COVID-19. Nearly every sample came with metadata listing a de-identified subject ID, COVID-19 status, age in years and sex. The prospective study material was composed of cDNA or gDNA derived from T cells, B-cell-depleted T cells, or PBMCs. Where available, HLA class I and class II types were taken from metadata supplied by the sample provider and were not determined by assay-based typing. The samples were drawn from two sources: the first 160 participants of the ongoing ImmuneRACE study, and 1,000 to 1,500 subjects contributed by 6 global collaborators. The repertoires were released in a freely available public database intended as a resource for research on the immune response to SARS-CoV-2. Broader findings and caveats from the paper: How much clinical and demographic metadata was included differed by source and by participant, and the metadata was provided uncurated.

Another Seattle source contributed samples from volunteer blood donors who had recovered from COVID-19. Collaborating institutions collected whole blood in K2EDTA tubes following their own protocols. Collaborator samples were shipped for TCRbeta analysis as frozen whole blood, isolated PBMCs, or DNA extracted from either sample type. The immunoSEQ Assay, a bias-controlled multiplex PCR, was used to amplify TCRbeta CDR3 regions from genomic DNA. For the original study's pipeline: The number of nucleated cells in each sample was estimated by amplification of reference gene primers within the assay. Sequence reads were collapsed and filtered to measure the absolute abundance of every unique TCRbeta CDR3 rearrangement. For each sample, productive Simpson clonality was calculated by taking the square root of Simpson's diversity index across productive rearrangements. TCRdb obtained this table from immuneACCESS and retained in-frame rearrangements with V and J assigned. These tables miss some clones; where compared with another copy, unresolved V genes account for less than half of the shortfall, and the remainder is unexplained. V, J and clone size are those of that table, while D and trimming were read from the DNA. This sample comprises fewer than 350,000 clones, around 85% of them detected only once. In total, the top ten clones hold around 2.1% of the sample.

The receptor comes from a young woman who had recovered from COVID-19. Source material: peripheral blood.

The sequenced DNA: TGCGCCAGCAGGGCGGGACTAGCGGGGGGCCAATACGAGCAGTACTTC. Translated, this gives CASRAGLAGGQYEQYF. In this chain, TRBV10-2 is recombined with TRBJ2-7, and TRBD2 matches 15 of the central bases. Trimming leaves V shorter by 6 bases and J shorter by 4 bases, with the junction holding 7 bases beyond the gene matches. Its CDR3 holds 16 amino acids, cysteine through phenylalanine. Of the read, only the CDR3 DNA is kept; its 48 bases are in frame from base 1. Based on the germline V gene, the CDR1 and CDR2 sequences are WSHSY and SAAADI.